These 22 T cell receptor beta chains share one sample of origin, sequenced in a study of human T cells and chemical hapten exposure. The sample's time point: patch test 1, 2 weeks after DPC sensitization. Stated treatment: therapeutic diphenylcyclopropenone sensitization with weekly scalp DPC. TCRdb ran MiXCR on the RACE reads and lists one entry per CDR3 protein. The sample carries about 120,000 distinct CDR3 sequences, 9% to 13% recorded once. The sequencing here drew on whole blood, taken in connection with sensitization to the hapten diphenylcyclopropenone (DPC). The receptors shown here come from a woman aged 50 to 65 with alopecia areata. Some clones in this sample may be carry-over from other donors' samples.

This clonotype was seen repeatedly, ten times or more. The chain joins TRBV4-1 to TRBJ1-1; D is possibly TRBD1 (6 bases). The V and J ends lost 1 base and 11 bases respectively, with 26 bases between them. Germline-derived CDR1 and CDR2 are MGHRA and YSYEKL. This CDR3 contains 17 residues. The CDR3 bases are TGCGCCAGCAGCCAAGGAAACCGTGGCGGAGGGGGGCGTCGGGCTTTCTTT. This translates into CASSQGNRGGGGRRAFF.

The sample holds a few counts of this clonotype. In DNA form, the CDR3 reads TGCAGTGCAACCATCGGACAGGCTCAAGAGACCCAGTACTTC. Translated: CSATIGQAQETQYF. The V call is TRBV20-1, the J call TRBJ2-5; 7 nucleotides match TRBD1. There are 14 residues in the CDR3. Germline V CDR1 and CDR2: DFQATT, SNEGSKA (reference sequence). J gave up 2 bases and V 6 bases, and 9 bases lay outside the gene matches.

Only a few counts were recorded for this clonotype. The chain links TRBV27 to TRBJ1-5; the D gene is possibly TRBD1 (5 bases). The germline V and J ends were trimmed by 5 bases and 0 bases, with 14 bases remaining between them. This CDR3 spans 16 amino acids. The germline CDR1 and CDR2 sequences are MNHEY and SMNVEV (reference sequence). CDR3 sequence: CASSPWTTNSNQPQHF. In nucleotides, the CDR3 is TGTGCCAGCAGTCCCTGGACAACGAATAGCAATCAGCCCCAGCATTTT.

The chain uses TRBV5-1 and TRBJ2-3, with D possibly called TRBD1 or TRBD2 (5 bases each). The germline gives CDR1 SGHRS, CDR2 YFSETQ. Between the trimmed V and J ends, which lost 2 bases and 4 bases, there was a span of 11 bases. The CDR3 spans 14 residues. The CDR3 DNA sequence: TGCGCCAGCAGCTTTGGGACGTATGCAGATACGCAGTATTTT. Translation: CASSFGTYADTQYF.

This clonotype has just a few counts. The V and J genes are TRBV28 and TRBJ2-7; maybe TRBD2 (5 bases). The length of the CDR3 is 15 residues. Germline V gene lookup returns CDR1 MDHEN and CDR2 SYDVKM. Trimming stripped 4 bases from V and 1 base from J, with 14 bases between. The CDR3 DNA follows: TGTGCCAGCAGTTCCCCCCCAAGGAGGTCCTACGAGCAGTACTTC. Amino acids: CASSSPPRRSYEQYF.

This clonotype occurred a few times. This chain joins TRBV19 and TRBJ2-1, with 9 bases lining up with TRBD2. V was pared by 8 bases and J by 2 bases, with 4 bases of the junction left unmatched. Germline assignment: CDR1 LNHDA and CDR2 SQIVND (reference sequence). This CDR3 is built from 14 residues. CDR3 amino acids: CASLAGEAYNEQFF. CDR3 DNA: TGTGCCAGTTTAGCGGGAGAAGCCTACAATGAGCAGTTCTTC.

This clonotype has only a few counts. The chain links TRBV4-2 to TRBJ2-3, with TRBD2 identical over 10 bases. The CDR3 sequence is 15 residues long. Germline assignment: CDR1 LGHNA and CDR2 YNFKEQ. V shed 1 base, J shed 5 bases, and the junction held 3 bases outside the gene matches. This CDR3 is CASSQAAGGLDTQYF. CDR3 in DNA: TGTGCCAGCAGCCAAGCAGCGGGGGGGCTAGATACGCAGTATTTT.

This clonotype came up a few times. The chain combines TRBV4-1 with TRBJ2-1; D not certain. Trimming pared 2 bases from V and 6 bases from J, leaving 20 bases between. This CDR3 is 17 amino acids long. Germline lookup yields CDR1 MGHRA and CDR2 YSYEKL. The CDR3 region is CASSQPGLTPAVNEQFF. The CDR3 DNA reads TGCGCCAGCAGCCAACCCGGGTTGACTCCGGCGGTCAATGAGCAGTTCTTC.

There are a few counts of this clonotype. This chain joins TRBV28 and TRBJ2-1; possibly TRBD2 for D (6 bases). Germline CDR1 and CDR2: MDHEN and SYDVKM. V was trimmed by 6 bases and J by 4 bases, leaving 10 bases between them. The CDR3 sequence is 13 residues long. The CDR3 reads CASRWDSYNEQFF. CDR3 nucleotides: TGTGCCAGCAGGTGGGACTCTTACAATGAGCAGTTCTTC.

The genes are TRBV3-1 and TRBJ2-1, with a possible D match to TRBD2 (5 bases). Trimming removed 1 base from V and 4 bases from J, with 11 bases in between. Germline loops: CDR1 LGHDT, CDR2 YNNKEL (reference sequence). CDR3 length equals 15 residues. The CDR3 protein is CASSQGGMSYNEQFF. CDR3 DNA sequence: TGTGCCAGCAGCCAAGGAGGGATGTCGTACAATGAGCAGTTCTTC.

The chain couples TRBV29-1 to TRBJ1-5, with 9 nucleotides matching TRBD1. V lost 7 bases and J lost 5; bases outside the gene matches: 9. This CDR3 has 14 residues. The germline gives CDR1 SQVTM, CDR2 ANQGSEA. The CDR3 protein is CSAGQGLSDQPQHF. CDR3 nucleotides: TGCAGCGCCGGACAGGGGCTGAGTGATCAGCCCCAGCATTTT.

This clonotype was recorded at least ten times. Written as DNA, the CDR3 is TGTGCCAGCAGTGGGGCGTCGCTTTTGGGCGATACGCAGTATTTT. Amino acid sequence: CASSGASLLGDTQYF. The chain employs TRBV6-1 and TRBJ2-3; D unclear. V was shortened by 4 bases and J by 6 bases, with 17 bases between the two germline ends. CDR3 size: 15 residues. The germline gives CDR1 MNHNS, CDR2 SASEGT.

The CDR3 nucleotides are TGTGCCACCGAGACGGGCACTGAAGCTTTCTTT. It encodes CATETGTEAFF. The chain joins TRBV28 to TRBJ1-1, with D unresolved. CDR3 size: 11 residues. CDR1 is MDHEN, CDR2 SYDVKM, per germline. Trimming took 10 bases from V and 4 from J, leaving 10 bases between them.

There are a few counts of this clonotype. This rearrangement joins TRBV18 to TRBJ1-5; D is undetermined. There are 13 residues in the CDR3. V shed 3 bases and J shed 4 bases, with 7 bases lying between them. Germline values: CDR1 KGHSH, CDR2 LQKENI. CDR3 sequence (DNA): TGTGCCAGCTCACCCGAGTATAATCAGCCCCAGCATTTT. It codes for CASSPEYNQPQHF.

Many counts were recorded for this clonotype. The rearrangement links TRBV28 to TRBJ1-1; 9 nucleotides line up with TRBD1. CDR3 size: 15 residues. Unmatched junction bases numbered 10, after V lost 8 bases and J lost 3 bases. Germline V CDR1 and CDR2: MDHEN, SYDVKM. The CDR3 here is CASGPTGGFHTEAFF. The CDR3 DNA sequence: TGTGCCAGCGGCCCGACAGGGGGTTTTCACACTGAAGCTTTCTTT.

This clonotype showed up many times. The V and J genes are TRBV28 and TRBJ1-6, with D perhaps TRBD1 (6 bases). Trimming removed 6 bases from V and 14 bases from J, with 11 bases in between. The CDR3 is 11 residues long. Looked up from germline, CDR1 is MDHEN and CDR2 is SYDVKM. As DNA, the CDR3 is TGTGCCAGCAGGTCCTCAGGGGCCCTCCACTTT. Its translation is CASRSSGALHF.

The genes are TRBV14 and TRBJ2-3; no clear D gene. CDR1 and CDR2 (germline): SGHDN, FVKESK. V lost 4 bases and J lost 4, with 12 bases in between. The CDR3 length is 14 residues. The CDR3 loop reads CASSRKMNSDTQYF. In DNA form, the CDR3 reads TGTGCCAGCAGCCGAAAGATGAACTCAGATACGCAGTATTTT.

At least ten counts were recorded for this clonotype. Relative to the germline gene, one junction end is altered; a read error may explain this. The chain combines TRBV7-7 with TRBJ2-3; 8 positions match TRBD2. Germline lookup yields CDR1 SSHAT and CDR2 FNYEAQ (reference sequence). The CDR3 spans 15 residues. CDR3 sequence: CASSSGLGNTDTQYF. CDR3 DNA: TGTGCTAGCAGCTCGGGACTAGGAAACACAGATACGCAGTATTTT.

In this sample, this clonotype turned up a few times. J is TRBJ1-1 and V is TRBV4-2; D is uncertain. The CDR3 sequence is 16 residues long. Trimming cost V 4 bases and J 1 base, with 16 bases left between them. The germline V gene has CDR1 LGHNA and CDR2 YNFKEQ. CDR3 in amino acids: CASSPTFRLQNTEAFF. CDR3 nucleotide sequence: TGTGCCAGCAGCCCTACGTTTCGACTCCAGAACACTGAAGCTTTCTTT.

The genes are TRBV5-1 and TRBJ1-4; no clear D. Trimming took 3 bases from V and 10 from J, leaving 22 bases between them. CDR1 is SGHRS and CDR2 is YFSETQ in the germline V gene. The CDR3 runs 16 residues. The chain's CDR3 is CASSWMEGNNEAKLFF. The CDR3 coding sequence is TGCGCCAGCAGCTGGATGGAGGGAAACAATGAAGCAAAACTGTTTTTT.

CDR3 sequence (DNA): TGTGCCAGTAGTATCGACAGGGCCCAGCCCCAGCATTTT. It is translated as CASSIDRAQPQHF. This chain links TRBV19 with TRBJ1-5, with 7 bases fitting TRBD1. Per germline, CDR1 LNHDA and CDR2 SQIVND (reference sequence). CDR3 size: 13 residues. Trimming cost V 3 bases and J 7 bases; bases outside gene matches: 3.

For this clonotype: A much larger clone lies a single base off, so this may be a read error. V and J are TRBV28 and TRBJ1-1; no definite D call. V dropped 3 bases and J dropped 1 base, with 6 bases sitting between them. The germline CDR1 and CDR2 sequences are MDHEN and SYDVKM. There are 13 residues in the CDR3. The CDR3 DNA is TGTGCCAGCAGTTTTGTCGAGAACACTGAAGCTTTCTTT. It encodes CASSFVENTEAFF.